A single sample gave rise to the 20 T cell receptor beta chains below, sequenced in a study of response to subunit inactivated influenza vaccine. TCRdb analysed the RT-PCR reads with MiXCR anew, one entry per CDR3 protein. In the table there are 630,000 or so distinct CDR3 sequences, 15% to 19% of which are singletons. Sequences were derived from PBMCs from blood, sampled less than 13 days after vaccination. The receptors were sampled from a man in his fifties or sixties who received an inactivated influenza vaccine.

This clonotype was counted many times. V is TRBV5-1 and J is TRBJ2-2, with 7 bases fitting TRBD1. Trimming at V came to 4 bases and at J to 2 bases, leaving 8 bases not matched to a gene. Germline values: CDR1 SGHRS, CDR2 YFSETQ. The CDR3 runs to 16 residues. CDR3 protein: CASSPWGTVNTGELFF. Written as DNA, the CDR3 is TGCGCCAGCAGCCCATGGGGGACAGTCAACACCGGGGAGCTGTTTTTT.

This clonotype was seen only a few times. This sequence joins TRBV20-1 and TRBJ2-1, with D unresolved. The CDR3 has 13 amino acids. The germline V gene has CDR1 DFQATT and CDR2 SNEGSKA (reference sequence). The ends were cut back, 0 bases at V and 8 bases at J, with 11 bases in the middle. The CDR3 is CSARDLEVYEQFF. The CDR3 DNA reads as TGCAGTGCTAGAGATTTAGAGGTTTATGAGCAGTTCTTC.

In its sample, this clonotype was seen a few times. CDR3 residues: CASSLSASVPYNEQFF. CDR3 nucleotide sequence: TGTGCCAGCAGTTTATCCGCGTCGGTTCCCTACAATGAGCAGTTCTTC. The chain recombines TRBV27 with TRBJ2-1, with D hard to call. Per the germline V gene, CDR1 is MNHEY and CDR2 is SMNVEV (reference sequence). The germline V and J ends were trimmed by 0 bases and 2 bases, with 11 bases remaining between them. The CDR3 spans 16 residues.

V is TRBV5-1 and J is TRBJ2-7; possibly TRBD2 for D (6 bases). The V and J ends lost 6 bases and 3 bases respectively, with 16 bases between them. Germline CDR1 is SGHRS and CDR2 is YFSETQ. This CDR3 is built from 14 residues. The CDR3 bases are TGCGCCAGCACTACCGGGACTCCCGGCTACGAGCAGTACTTC. Protein product: CASTTGTPGYEQYF.

The J gene is TRBJ1-5, the V gene TRBV6-2 or TRBV6-3; 10 positions agree with TRBD1. With 6 bases clipped from V and 7 bases from J, the junction kept 9 bases outside the gene matches. The CDR3 loop spans 15 amino acids. Germline V gene sequence: CDR1 MNHEY, CDR2 SVGEGT. In DNA, the CDR3 is TGTGCCAGCAGAATCGGGACAGGGGTGGCCCAGCCCCAGCATTTT. It yields the protein CASRIGTGVAQPQHF.

This clonotype was counted many times. Relative to the germline gene, one junction end is altered; a read error may explain this. The chain couples TRBV7-7 to TRBJ2-1, with a tentative D call TRBD1 (5 bases). Germline CDR1 and CDR2: SSHAT and FNYEAQ (reference sequence). The CDR3 runs 14 residues. The CDR3 coding sequence is TGTGCTAGCAGCTTAGGGCAGGGTGGCCATGAGCAGTTCTTC. Protein: CASSLGQGGHEQFF.

There are a few counts of this clonotype. This chain uses TRBV7-2 with TRBJ1-5; 8 bases align to TRBD1. Germline assignment: CDR1 SGHTA and CDR2 FQGNSA. The CDR3 extends over 15 amino acids. Germline trimming cut 5 bases from V and 5 bases from J; bases unmatched to any gene: 8. The CDR3 region has the DNA TGTGCCAGCAGCACCGGGACAGGCATATATCAGCCCCAGCATTTT. Residues: CASSTGTGIYQPQHF.

The genes are TRBV11-2 and TRBJ2-5; TRBD1 or TRBD2 may be the D gene (6 bases each). The V and J ends lost 5 bases and 0 bases respectively, with 13 bases between them. The CDR3 sequence is 15 residues long. Germline-derived CDR1 and CDR2 are SGHAT and FQNNGV. CDR3 coding DNA: TGTGCCAGCAGCGACAAAGGGGGGTACCAAGAGACCCAGTACTTC. Its protein product is CASSDKGGYQETQYF.

This clonotype was observed at least ten times. The V call is TRBV29-1, the J call TRBJ2-2; D is uncertain. Germline V lookup: CDR1 SQVTM, CDR2 ANQGSEA. This CDR3 region has 13 residues. V was cut by 8 bases and J by 0 bases, with 10 bases left in between. CDR3: CSFSESNTGELFF. CDR3 coding DNA: TGCAGCTTCAGCGAATCGAACACCGGGGAGCTGTTTTTT.

This chain uses TRBV7-2 with TRBJ2-5, with D possibly matching TRBD2 (6 bases). The CDR3 runs 12 residues. Looked up from germline, CDR1 is SGHTA and CDR2 is FQGNSA. V lost 11 bases, J lost 5 bases, and 15 bases lay in between. Here the CDR3 DNA reads TGTGCCGCTGGGGGGATACGTGAGACCCAGTACTTC. Protein: CAAGGIRETQYF. The complete variable domain, with remaining parts taken from reference TRBV7-2 and TRBJ2-5, reads GAGVSQSPSNKVTEKGKDVELRCDPISGHTALYWYRQSLGQGLEFLIYFQGNSAPDKSGLPSDRFSAERTGGSVSTLTIQRTQQEDSAVYLCAAGGIRETQYFGPGTRLLVL.

This clonotype was observed a handful of times. The chain links TRBV7-2 to TRBJ2-1, with 7 bases lining up with TRBD2. The V gene's germline CDR1 is SGHTA and CDR2 FQGNSA. This CDR3 has 15 residues. The ends lost 0 bases at V and 7 bases at J; junction bases unmatched: 6. The CDR3 is CTSSLAGGSGNEQFF. The CDR3 DNA is TGTACCAGCAGCTTAGCGGGGGGGTCCGGGAATGAGCAGTTCTTC.

The chain links TRBV20-1 to TRBJ1-2; TRBD1 matches at 9 bases. Germline loops: CDR1 DFQATT, CDR2 SNEGSKA (reference sequence). The V segment lost 6 bases and the J segment 0 bases; nucleotides outside the gene matches: 5. This CDR3 comprises 14 residues. This CDR3 is CSATQGATNYGYTF. DNA of the CDR3: TGCAGTGCGACACAGGGGGCAACTAACTATGGCTACACCTTC.

This rearrangement joins TRBV28 to TRBJ2-3; D is undetermined. From germline, CDR1 is MDHEN and CDR2 SYDVKM. This CDR3 comprises 10 residues. V was trimmed by 8 bases and J by 6 bases, leaving 6 bases between them. The CDR3 loop is CASVSDTQYF. The DNA of the CDR3 is TGTGCCAGCGTCTCTGATACGCAGTATTTT.

This clonotype showed up many times. The gene calls are TRBV5-1 and TRBJ1-4, with D possibly matching TRBD1 (6 bases). With 0 bases removed from V and 6 bases from J, the gap between germline ends came to 12 bases. Germline V gene sequence: CDR1 SGHRS, CDR2 YFSETQ. The CDR3 totals 15 residues. Here the CDR3 reads CASSLAGTPYEKLFF. CDR3 sequence (DNA): TGCGCCAGCAGCTTGGCCGGGACACCTTATGAAAAACTGTTTTTT.

The V call is TRBV5-1, the J call TRBJ2-6; D is ambiguous. Germline assignment: CDR1 SGHRS and CDR2 YFSETQ. Trimming removed 0 bases at V and 4 bases at J, with 11 bases between. The CDR3 covers 16 residues. In nucleotides, the CDR3 is TGCGCCAGCAGCTTGGAAGGTAGCTTCGGGGCCAACGTCCTGACTTTC. It specifies CASSLEGSFGANVLTF.

The J gene is TRBJ2-7, the V gene TRBV4-3; 13 nucleotides align to TRBD2. Germline CDR1 reads LGHNA; CDR2 reads YSLEER. The junction had 3 bases not matched to a gene; V was cut back by 0 bases and J by 7 bases. This CDR3 region has 15 residues. The CDR3 DNA sequence: TGCGCCAGCAGCCAAGAGACTAGCGGGGGGTATGAGCAGTACTTC. Its translation: CASSQETSGGYEQYF.

A few counts support this clonotype. The chain carries TRBV7-9 and TRBJ2-7, with 10 bases fitting TRBD1. Germline V CDR1 and CDR2: SEHNR, FQNEAQ (reference sequence). Trimming cost V 2 bases and J 5 bases; bases outside gene matches: 6. The CDR3 has 15 residues. For the CDR3, the DNA is TGTGCCAGCAGCTTACGGGGACAGGGGTTCGACGAGCAGTACTTC. It is translated as CASSLRGQGFDEQYF.

The chain's CDR3 is CSAGARSGELFF. In DNA form, the CDR3 reads TGCAGTGCCGGCGCTAGATCCGGGGAGCTGTTTTTT. This chain joins TRBV20-1 and TRBJ2-2, with D uncertain. CDR3 length: 12 amino acids. Germline CDR1 reads DFQATT; CDR2 reads SNEGSKA (reference sequence). V gave up 6 bases and J gave up 6 bases, with 11 bases separating them.

This chain links TRBV6-6 with TRBJ2-1; 7 bases fit TRBD1. V was pared by 6 bases and J by 9 bases, with 8 bases of the junction left unmatched. Germline V gives CDR1 MNHNY, CDR2 SVGAGI (reference sequence). The CDR3 loop spans 13 amino acids. The CDR3 coding sequence is TGTGCCAGCAGCATGACAGGGATGGGTGAGCAGTTCTTC. Residues: CASSMTGMGEQFF.

In its sample, this clonotype was seen a few times. The chain recombines TRBV19 with TRBJ2-1, with D perhaps TRBD1 (6 bases). The germline gives CDR1 LNHDA, CDR2 SQIVND (reference sequence). This CDR3 is built from 12 residues. Trimming took off 9 bases at V and 6 bases at J, with 12 bases between the two ends. In nucleotides, the CDR3 is TGTGCCAGCTCTCAGGGGCTCAATGAGCAGTTCTTC. Encoded protein: CASSQGLNEQFF.